This is a list of T cell receptor beta chains from one sample in a study of cytomegalovirus exposure and HLA in healthy donors. Clones were sequenced by immunoSEQ multiplex PCR, and TCRdb holds only the in-frame ones, with some missing. The table lists 110,000 or so clones, more than 9.5% of them singletons. The sample was PBMCs. These receptors were taken from a man aged 35 to 55 in good health and CMV-seropositive. CDR3s include the opening cysteine and the closing phenylalanine or tryptophan. The D gene is left open where the match is weak. Clone size is stated in some rows and not others, as once, few, many or a class when expanded.

v_call	j_call	clone_size	d_call	cdr3_nt	cdr3_aa
TRBV13	TRBJ2-1	few	TRBD2	TGTGCCAGCAGCTTAGGACTAGCGGCCTACAATGAGCAGTTCTTC	CASSLGLAAYNEQFF
TRBV6-4	TRBJ2-3	NA	TRBD2	TGTGCCAGCAGCCGACTAGCGGAGGGGACAGATACGCAGTATTTT	CASSRLAEGTDTQYF
TRBV11-3	TRBJ2-2	few	NA	TGTGCCAGCAGTCCGGGACATCGGGCCACCGGGGAGCTGTTTTTT	CASSPGHRATGELFF
TRBV6-5	TRBJ1-2	NA	TRBD1	TGTGCCAGCATGCGAGGGACAGAAAGTCCCGGTGGCTACACCTTC	CASMRGTESPGGYTF
TRBV4-2	TRBJ2-1	few	NA	TGTGCCAGCAGCCACTTGCGGGATGGGCACAATGAGCAGTTCTTC	CASSHLRDGHNEQFF
TRBV30	TRBJ2-3	NA	TRBD2	TGTGCCTGGAGGGCTAGCGGACACGGGGCAGATACGCAGTATTTT	CAWRASGHGADTQYF
TRBV2	TRBJ2-2	NA	NA	TGTGCCAGCAGTGAGCGAGTCGCCGGGGAGCTGTTTTTT	CASSERVAGELFF
TRBV27	TRBJ1-2	NA	NA	TGTGCCAGCAGTTTGACAGGTAGCGCCTATGGCTACACCTTC	CASSLTGSAYGYTF
TRBV27	TRBJ1-1	NA	NA	TGTGCCAGCAGTTTATCGCGCCCCTGGTTGAACACTGAAGCTTTCTTT	CASSLSRPWLNTEAFF
TRBV5-4	TRBJ1-1	few	NA	TGTGCCAGCAGCTTGGTGCGGCAGGGCGGAATGAACACTGAAGCTTTCTTT	CASSLVRQGGMNTEAFF
TRBV2	TRBJ2-5	NA	TRBD2	TGTGCCAGCAGTATGACTAGCGGTGGGACCCAGTACTTC	CASSMTSGGTQYF
TRBV6-5	TRBJ2-2	NA	TRBD2	TGTGCCAGCAGTCTTGCGGGAGGCGGAACCGGGGAGCTGTTTTTT	CASSLAGGGTGELFF
TRBV29-1	TRBJ1-2	NA	TRBD1	TGCAGCGTGGGGGCCCCGGGACAGGTTAAGAGAACCTCTTATGGCTACACCTTC	CSVGAPGQVKRTSYGYTF
TRBV28	TRBJ2-3	NA	NA	TGTGCCAGCAGTTCGGCGGTTACGCAGTATTTT	CASSSAVTQYF
TRBV7-2	TRBJ2-5	few	TRBD2	TGTGCCAGCAGCTTAGGTTCTAGCGGGAGAGGAGAGACCCAGTACTTC	CASSLGSSGRGETQYF
TRBV18	TRBJ2-2	few	NA	TGTGCCAGCTCACCTTCGTGGAGGCTTGGGACCGGGGAGCTGTTTTTT	CASSPSWRLGTGELFF
TRBV28	TRBJ2-7	NA	NA	TGTGCCAGCAGTTCCGGGGATCGAGGCGAGCAGTACTTC	CASSSGDRGEQYF